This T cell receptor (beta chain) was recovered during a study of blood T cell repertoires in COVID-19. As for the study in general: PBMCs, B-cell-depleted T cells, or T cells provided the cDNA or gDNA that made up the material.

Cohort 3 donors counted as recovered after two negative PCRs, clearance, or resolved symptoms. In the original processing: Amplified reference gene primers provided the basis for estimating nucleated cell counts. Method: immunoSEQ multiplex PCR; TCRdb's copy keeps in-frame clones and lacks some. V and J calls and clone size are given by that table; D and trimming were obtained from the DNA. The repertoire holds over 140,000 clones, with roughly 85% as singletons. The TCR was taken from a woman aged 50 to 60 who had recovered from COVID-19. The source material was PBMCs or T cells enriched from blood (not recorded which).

CDR3 sequence reads: CASSAGTSGIYEQYF. DNA of the CDR3: TGTGCCAGCAGCGCCGGGACTAGCGGGATCTACGAGCAGTACTTC. The chain couples TRBV5-4 to TRBJ2-7, with 13 positions matching TRBD2. Germline lookup yields CDR1 SGHNT and CDR2 YYREEE (reference sequence). This CDR3 has 15 amino acids. Trimming at V came to 4 bases and at J to 3 bases, leaving 4 bases not matched to a gene. Full variable domain (missing parts from reference TRBV5-4 and TRBJ2-7): ETGVTQSPTHLIKTRGQQVTLRCSSQSGHNTVSWYQQALGQGPQFIFQYYREEENGRGNFPPRFSGLQFPNYSSELNVNALELDDSALYLCASSAGTSGIYEQYFGPGTRLTVT.